The clone carrying this TCR beta chain appeared many times. Its specificity is not known. This entry is derived from a study of metastatic and nonmetastatic thyroid tumors. Study-wide context: Repertoires of blood and of tissue (tumor or nodule) from malignant and benign thyroid patients were compared.

Study results and limitations: Benign nodules reportedly had significantly lower TCR beta diversity than malignant thyroid tumors in blood and tumor.

Study processing details: Built for papillary thyroid cancer, a distant-metastasis classifier drew on CDR3 differences across clinicopathological groups. TCRdb re-clonotyped the PCR reads through MiXCR. In this record, the V and J calls reflect TCRdb's handling and not the investigators' own analysis. The sample has about 22,000 clones, roughly 15% seen once. No patient received treatment before thyroid surgery. Germline loops: CDR1 LGHDT, CDR2 YNNKEL (reference sequence). Trimming removed 0 bases from V and 0 bases from J; junction bases left unmatched: 1. There are 16 residues in the CDR3. The material sequenced was tumor tissue. The sequence came from a female donor with papillary thyroid cancer or a benign thyroid nodule (not recorded which). Some clones in this sample may be carry-over from other donors' samples. The V gene is TRBV3-1, the J gene TRBJ2-1; 8 bases line up with TRBD1. In nucleotides, the CDR3 is TGTGCCAGCAGCCAAGATACAGGGGGCTCCTACAATGAGCAGTTCTTC. Translation: CASSQDTGGSYNEQFF.